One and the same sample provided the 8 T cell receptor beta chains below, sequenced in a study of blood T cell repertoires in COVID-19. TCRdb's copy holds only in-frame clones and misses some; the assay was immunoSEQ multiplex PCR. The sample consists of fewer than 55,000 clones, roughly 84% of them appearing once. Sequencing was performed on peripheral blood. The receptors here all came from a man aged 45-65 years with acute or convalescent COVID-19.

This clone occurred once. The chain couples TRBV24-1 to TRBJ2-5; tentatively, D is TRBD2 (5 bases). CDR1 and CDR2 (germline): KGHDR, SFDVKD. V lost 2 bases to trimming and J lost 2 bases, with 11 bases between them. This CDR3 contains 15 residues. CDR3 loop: CATSDSMTGQETQYF. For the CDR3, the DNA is TGTGCCACCAGTGATTCGATGACGGGACAAGAGACCCAGTACTTC.

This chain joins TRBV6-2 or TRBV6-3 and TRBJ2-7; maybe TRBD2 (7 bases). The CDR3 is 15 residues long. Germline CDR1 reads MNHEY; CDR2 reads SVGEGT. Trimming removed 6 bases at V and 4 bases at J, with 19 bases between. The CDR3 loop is CASSREGGRLYEQYF. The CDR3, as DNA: TGTGCCAGCAGCCGCGAGGGGGGGCGCTTATACGAGCAGTACTTC.

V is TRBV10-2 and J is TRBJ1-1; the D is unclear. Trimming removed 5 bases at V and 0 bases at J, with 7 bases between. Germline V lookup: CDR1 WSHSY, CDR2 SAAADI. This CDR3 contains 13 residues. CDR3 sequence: CASSRTLNTEAFF. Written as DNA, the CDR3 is TGCGCCAGCAGTCGAACACTGAACACTGAAGCTTTCTTT.

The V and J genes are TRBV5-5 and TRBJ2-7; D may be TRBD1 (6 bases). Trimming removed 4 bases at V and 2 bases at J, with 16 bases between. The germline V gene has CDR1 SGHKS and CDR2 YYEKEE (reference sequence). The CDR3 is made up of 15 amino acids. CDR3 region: CASSIQGLLTYEQYF. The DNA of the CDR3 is TGTGCCAGCAGCATACAGGGCTTACTAACCTACGAGCAGTACTTC.

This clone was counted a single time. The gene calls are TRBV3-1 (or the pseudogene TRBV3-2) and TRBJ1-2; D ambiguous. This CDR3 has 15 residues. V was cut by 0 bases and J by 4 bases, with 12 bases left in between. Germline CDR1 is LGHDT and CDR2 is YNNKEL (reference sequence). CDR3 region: CASSQDLVGGYGYTF. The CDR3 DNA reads TGTGCCAGCAGCCAAGATTTAGTCGGAGGCTATGGCTACACCTTC.

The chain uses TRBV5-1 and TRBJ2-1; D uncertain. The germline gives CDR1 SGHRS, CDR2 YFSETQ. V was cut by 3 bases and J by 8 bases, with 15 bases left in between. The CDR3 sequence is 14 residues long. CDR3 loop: CASSSEANIYEQFF. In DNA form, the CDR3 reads TGCGCCAGCAGCTCCGAGGCCAATATCTATGAGCAGTTCTTC. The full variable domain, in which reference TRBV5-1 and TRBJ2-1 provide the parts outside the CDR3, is KAGVTQTPRYLIKTRGQQVTLSCSPISGHRSVSWYQQTPGQGLQFLFEYFSETQRNKGNFPGRFSGRQFSNSRSEMNVSTLELGDSALYLCASSSEANIYEQFFGPGTRLTVL.

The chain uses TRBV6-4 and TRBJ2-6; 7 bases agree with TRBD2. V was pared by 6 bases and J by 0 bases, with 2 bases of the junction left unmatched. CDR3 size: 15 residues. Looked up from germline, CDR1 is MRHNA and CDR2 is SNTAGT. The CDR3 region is CASSGRSSGANVLTF. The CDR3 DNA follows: TGTGCCAGCAGCGGGAGGAGCTCTGGGGCCAACGTCCTGACTTTC.

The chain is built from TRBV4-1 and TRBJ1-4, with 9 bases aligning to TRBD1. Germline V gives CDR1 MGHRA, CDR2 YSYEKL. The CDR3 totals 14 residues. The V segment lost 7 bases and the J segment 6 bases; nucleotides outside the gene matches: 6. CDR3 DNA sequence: TGCGCCAGCACCTCGCGGGACAGGGATGAAAAACTGTTTTTT. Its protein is CASTSRDRDEKLFF.